These 5 T cell receptor beta chains were sequenced from one sample in a study of blood T cell repertoires in COVID-19. Repertoires were generated with immunoSEQ multiplex PCR, while TCRdb's copy carries only in-frame clones and drops some. The data contain some 250,000 clones, 65% to 85% of them singletons. Sequenced sample: peripheral blood. Source of these receptors: a man aged 35 to 55 with active or convalescent COVID-19.

This chain links TRBV29-1 with TRBJ1-2; 8 nucleotides line up with TRBD1. This CDR3 contains 11 residues. The junction had 3 bases not matched to a gene; V was cut back by 6 bases and J by 6 bases. Germline V gene lookup returns CDR1 SQVTM and CDR2 ANQGSEA. The CDR3 region has the DNA TGCAGCGTCCAGGGGGCAAATGGCTACACCTTC. Its protein product is CSVQGANGYTF.

V and J are TRBV29-1 and TRBJ2-2, with a weak D call TRBD1 (5 bases). The CDR3 length is 14 residues. Deletions cut 6 bases from V and 1 base from J, with 12 bases between. CDR1 is SQVTM, CDR2 ANQGSEA, per germline. CDR3: CSVSMGLNTGELFF. As DNA, the CDR3 is TGCAGCGTCAGCATGGGGCTGAACACCGGGGAGCTGTTTTTT.

J is TRBJ2-5 and V is TRBV30, with a weak D call TRBD2 (6 bases). CDR3 length equals 17 residues. Trimming pared 0 bases from V and 5 bases from J, leaving 22 bases between. Germline V gene sequence: CDR1 GTSNPN, CDR2 SVGIG (reference sequence). CDR3 nucleotide sequence: TGTGCCTGGAGTGTCCCGTGGGGAGGACGGGGTGGGGAGACCCAGTACTTC. This sequence encodes CAWSVPWGGRGGETQYF.

The table lists this clone with a few counts. The chain joins TRBV2 to TRBJ1-6, with 11 bases aligning to TRBD1. The CDR3 consists of 14 residues. V gave up 5 bases and J gave up 9 bases; unmatched junction bases: 3. Germline loops: CDR1 SNHLY, CDR2 FYNNEI. For the CDR3, the DNA is TGTGCCAGCAGTCCCGGGACAGGGGGTTCACCCCTCCACTTT. As protein: CASSPGTGGSPLHF.

The V and J genes are TRBV19 and TRBJ1-5, with TRBD1 as a possible D gene (6 bases). The V and J ends lost 6 bases and 1 base respectively, with 13 bases between them. The CDR3 consists of 15 residues. CDR1 and CDR2 from the germline V gene are LNHDA and SQIVND (reference sequence). CDR3 residues: CASRVTGRSNQPQHF. CDR3 coding DNA: TGTGCCAGTAGGGTTACAGGGAGAAGCAATCAGCCCCAGCATTTT.